This T cell receptor (beta chain) was sequenced for a study of vaccination effects on CD4 cells after COVID-19. Study overall: Sampling occurred a median 72 days post second dose, range 14 to 241.

Method: immunoSEQ multiplex PCR; TCRdb's copy keeps in-frame clones and lacks some. The sample shows tens of thousands of clones, more than 70% of them seen only once. The count of this clone is one. What it binds is unknown. Study results and caveats: Marked clonal contraction was seen late after vaccination (in both infection- and vaccine-induced clones). Early timepoints after infection were absent, and convalescent patients were few in the study.

Germline CDR1 and CDR2: KGHSH and LQKENI. The CDR3 has 15 residues. With 1 base clipped from V and 3 bases from J, the junction kept 3 bases outside the gene matches. Peptide-pool stimulation followed by sequencing identified expanded antigen-specific CD4+ clonotypes in the ViraFEST assay. Isolating CD4+ T cells followed approximately 9 days of culture. As their vaccination, participants received two doses of either BNT162b2 or mRNA-1273. Nucleocapsid antibodies were negative in the vaccine recipients, who had never had SARS-CoV-2 infection. Here the sequenced sample was CD4+ T cells from PBMCs cultured with HCoV-229E spike peptides, taken after COVID-19 vaccination. The chain is built from TRBV18 and TRBJ2-5; 9 bases line up with TRBD1. The receptor comes from a human donor who received a COVID-19 vaccine. As DNA, the CDR3 is TGTGCCAGCTCACCACTAAGGACAGGGGAAGAGACCCAGTACTTC. It encodes CASSPLRTGEETQYF.